These 26 T cell receptor beta chains share one sample of origin, sequenced in a study of technical replicates of blood from several donors listed by TCRdb under 2017. Library method: the immunoSEQ multiplex PCR assay. TCRdb re-hosts the immuneACCESS table, in-frame sequences only. Its copies lack some clones; in the studies checked, an unresolved V gene accounts for under half of them, and the cause for the rest is not known. Present in this sample are approximately 73,000 clones, approximately 95% of which were seen just once. 0.2% to 0.3% of the sample is taken by the ten largest. Sequencing was done on a sample of T cells isolated from PBMCs. The source is a human donor in good health.

The rearrangement joins TRBV30 to TRBJ2-3; tentative D call: TRBD2 (6 bases). V was trimmed by 5 bases and J by 3 bases, leaving 18 bases between them. The CDR3 has 15 residues. CDR1 and CDR2 from the germline V gene are GTSNPN and SVGIG (reference sequence). In nucleotides, the CDR3 is TGTGCCTGGGCCGCTTTGGGACTCCGAACAGATACGCAGTATTTT. Residues: CAWAALGLRTDTQYF. Filled out from reference TRBV30 and TRBJ2-3, the complete variable domain reads SQTIHQWPATLVQPVGSPLSLECTVEGTSNPNLYWYRQAAGRGLQLLFYSVGIGQISSEVPQNLSASRPQDRQFILSSKKLLLSDSGFYLCAWAALGLRTDTQYFGPGTRLTVL.

V usage is TRBV18 and J usage is TRBJ1-2; 9 positions match TRBD1. Losses at the gene ends were 2 bases for V and 4 bases for J; bases not matched to a gene: 8. The CDR3 covers 16 residues. From germline, CDR1 is KGHSH and CDR2 LQKENI. CDR3 region: CASSPGTGTFGYGYTF. CDR3 coding DNA: TGTGCCAGCTCACCAGGGACAGGGACCTTTGGCTATGGCTACACCTTC. Full variable domain (missing parts from reference TRBV18 and TRBJ1-2): NAGVMQNPRHLVRRRGQEARLRCSPMKGHSHVYWYRQLPEEGLKFMVYLQKENIIDESGMPKERFSAEFPKEGPSILRIQQVVRGDSAAYFCASSPGTGTFGYGYTFGSGTRLTVV.

The CDR3 spells CASSLGLLMNTEAFF. The CDR3 nucleotides are TGTGCCAGCAGCTTAGGGCTGCTGATGAACACTGAAGCTTTCTTT. The chain is built from TRBV11-3 and TRBJ1-1; D is uncertain. V was cut by 1 base and J by 0 bases, with 9 bases left in between. Germline CDR1 reads SGHNT; CDR2 reads YENEEA. The CDR3 covers 15 residues.

The chain uses TRBV19 and TRBJ2-1, with D tentatively TRBD2 (5 bases). This CDR3 is 16 amino acids long. Germline CDR1 is LNHDA and CDR2 is SQIVND (reference sequence). V was clipped by 6 bases and J by 0 bases, with 15 bases between them. This CDR3 is CASRMGAASSYNEQFF. For the CDR3, the DNA is TGTGCCAGTAGAATGGGAGCGGCCAGCTCCTACAATGAGCAGTTCTTC.

This clone was detected only once. The chain has TRBV19 and TRBJ1-4, with TRBD1 as a possible D gene (6 bases). The CDR3 totals 14 residues. Trimming removed 7 bases from V and 4 bases from J, with 13 bases in between. CDR1 and CDR2 from the germline V gene are LNHDA and SQIVND (reference sequence). The CDR3 region has the DNA TGTGCCAGTAAGGCGGACAGTCTTAATGAAAAACTGTTTTTT. It yields the protein CASKADSLNEKLFF.

The rearrangement joins TRBV9 to TRBJ2-5; possible D gene TRBD1, 5 bases. This CDR3 comprises 12 residues. The germline CDR1 and CDR2 sequences are SGDLS and YYNGEE. The germline V and J ends were trimmed by 2 bases and 7 bases, with 9 bases remaining between them. The CDR3 coding sequence is TGTGCCAGCAGCGTCGGCCAGGGGACCCAGTACTTC. It yields the protein CASSVGQGTQYF.

The rearrangement uses TRBV7-9 and TRBJ1-2, with TRBD1 as a possible D gene (5 bases). Germline CDR1 SEHNR, CDR2 FQNEAQ (reference sequence). CDR3 length: 13 amino acids. The V and J ends lost 4 bases and 7 bases respectively, with 13 bases between them. The CDR3 sequence is CASSSDGGGGYTF. The CDR3 DNA follows: TGTGCCAGCAGCTCAGACGGGGGAGGTGGCTACACCTTC.

V is TRBV28 and J is TRBJ2-3, with D perhaps TRBD1 (5 bases). V was cut by 3 bases and J by 0 bases, with 10 bases left in between. Germline values: CDR1 MDHEN, CDR2 SYDVKM. CDR3 length: 15 residues. CDR3 loop: CASSFRQPSTDTQYF. The CDR3 DNA follows: TGTGCCAGCAGTTTCCGACAGCCCAGCACAGATACGCAGTATTTT.

The chain is built from TRBV28 and TRBJ2-7; perhaps TRBD1 as D (6 bases). This CDR3 has 15 residues. Germline CDR1 and CDR2: MDHEN and SYDVKM. V was shortened by 3 bases and J by 0 bases, with 12 bases between the two germline ends. The CDR3 sequence is CASSFSWDTSYEQYF. Written as DNA, the CDR3 is TGTGCCAGCAGTTTTTCGTGGGACACCTCCTACGAGCAGTACTTC.

The J gene is TRBJ1-2, the V gene TRBV10-3, with 8 positions matching TRBD1. The germline V gene has CDR1 ENHRY and CDR2 SYGVKD. CDR3 length: 15 residues. With 4 bases clipped from V and 4 bases from J, the junction kept 8 bases outside the gene matches. This CDR3 reads CAISAIQGDFYGYTF. The DNA for the CDR3 is TGTGCCATCAGTGCAATACAGGGGGATTTCTATGGCTACACCTTC.

The V call is TRBV29-1, the J call TRBJ2-1; the D gene is possibly TRBD1 (5 bases). V lost 8 bases to trimming and J lost 5 bases, with 19 bases between them. CDR3 length: 14 amino acids. CDR1 is SQVTM, CDR2 ANQGSEA, per germline. The CDR3, as DNA: TGCAGCACAGGTCGAACAGTCACTAACAATGAGCAGTTCTTC. It translates to CSTGRTVTNNEQFF.

The chain uses TRBV11-3 and TRBJ1-1; 7 bases fit TRBD1. V gave up 2 bases and J gave up 2 bases; unmatched junction bases: 5. The germline V gene has CDR1 SGHNT and CDR2 YENEEA. CDR3 length equals 15 residues. The CDR3 DNA follows: TGTGCCAGCAGCTTATCCGGACAGGCAAACACTGAAGCTTTCTTT. It is translated as CASSLSGQANTEAFF.

This clone was detected once. This chain connects TRBV19 to TRBJ1-4, with 9 bases matching TRBD1. CDR3 length: 13 amino acids. Per germline, CDR1 LNHDA and CDR2 SQIVND (reference sequence). The trim removed 4 bases at V and 11 bases at J, leaving 5 bases unmatched. The DNA of the CDR3 is TGTGCCAGTAGTACCCGGGACAGGGATAAACTGTTTTTT. Encoded protein: CASSTRDRDKLFF.

The rearrangement uses TRBV11-2 and TRBJ2-3; 8 bases align to TRBD2. Germline V gene data show CDR1 as SGHAT and CDR2 as FQNNGV. The CDR3 has 16 amino acids. J was trimmed by 4 bases and V by 4 bases; bases with no gene match: 10. The CDR3 reads CASSSLSGSGSDTQYF. In nucleotides, the CDR3 is TGTGCCAGCAGCTCTTTAAGCGGGAGCGGCTCAGATACGCAGTATTTT.

The genes are TRBV28 and TRBJ2-7; 9 nucleotides line up with TRBD2. The CDR3 totals 15 residues. V trimming: 5 bases; J trimming: 5 bases; junction bases outside the gene matches: 10. Germline V CDR1 and CDR2: MDHEN, SYDVKM. The CDR3 protein is CASSQPGLAVDEQYF. CDR3 nucleotide sequence: TGTGCCAGCAGTCAACCGGGACTAGCCGTCGACGAGCAGTACTTC.

V usage is TRBV29-1 and J usage is TRBJ2-7; TRBD2 matches at 11 bases. CDR3 length: 15 amino acids. Germline-derived CDR1 and CDR2 are SQVTM and ANQGSEA. V gave up 7 bases and J gave up 0 bases; unmatched junction bases: 8. DNA of the CDR3: TGCAGCGCCACGAATAGCGGGAGGGACTCCTACGAGCAGTACTTC. Its protein product is CSATNSGRDSYEQYF.

V gene TRBV4-1 combines with J gene TRBJ2-5, with D maybe TRBD1 (5 bases). The CDR3 spans 15 residues. V gave up 4 bases and J gave up 0 bases, with 12 bases separating them. CDR1 is MGHRA, CDR2 YSYEKL, per germline. The CDR3 DNA follows: TGCGCCAGCAGCCGCCCCGACAGACACCAAGAGACCCAGTACTTC. Its translation: CASSRPDRHQETQYF.

The chain recombines TRBV19 with TRBJ2-7; unclear D gene. CDR1 is LNHDA and CDR2 is SQIVND in the germline V gene (reference sequence). The length of the CDR3 is 13 residues. V shed 0 bases and J shed 2 bases, with 5 bases lying between them. In DNA form, the CDR3 reads TGTGCCAGTAGTATAGATGTAGCCTACGAGCAGTACTTC. Its protein product is CASSIDVAYEQYF.

V usage is TRBV7-6 and J usage is TRBJ2-7; possibly TRBD2 for D (6 bases). This CDR3 spans 15 amino acids. Germline-derived CDR1 and CDR2 are SGHVS and FNYEAQ. V was shortened by 2 bases and J by 7 bases, with 18 bases between the two germline ends. The CDR3 region has the DNA TGTGCCAGCAGCTTAATTTCGGGGGTCTTTTGGGAGCAGTACTTC. Protein: CASSLISGVFWEQYF. Full variable domain (remainder filled in from reference TRBV7-6 and TRBJ2-7): GAGVSQSPRYKVTKRGQDVALRCDPISGHVSLYWYRQALGQGPEFLTYFNYEAQQDKSGLPNDRFSAERPEGSISTLTIQRTEQRDSAMYRCASSLISGVFWEQYFGPGTRLTVT.

The chain couples TRBV7-8 to TRBJ2-5; 14 bases match TRBD2. The CDR3 spans 16 residues. V trimming: 5 bases; J trimming: 2 bases; junction bases outside the gene matches: 4. CDR1 and CDR2 (germline): SGHVS, FQNEAQ. The CDR3 sequence: CASSPRTSGGQETQYF. The CDR3 bases are TGTGCCAGCAGCCCGCGGACTAGCGGGGGGCAAGAGACCCAGTACTTC.

The chain carries TRBV6-8 and TRBJ2-1; D remains ambiguous. The ends were cut back, 3 bases at V and 3 bases at J, with 9 bases in the middle. Germline V gene data show CDR1 as MNHGY and CDR2 as SAAAGT. The CDR3 totals 14 residues. Written as DNA, the CDR3 is TGTGCCAGCAGTTATACGGGTCTCTACAATGAGCAGTTCTTC. Residues: CASSYTGLYNEQFF.

The sample holds one count of this clone. The CDR3 spells CASMRAPVSTDTQYF. In DNA, the CDR3 is TGTGCCAGCATGAGGGCCCCAGTAAGCACAGATACGCAGTATTTT. The V call is TRBV5-6, the J call TRBJ2-3; a weak D match, TRBD2 (5 bases). The CDR3 covers 15 residues. V lost 6 bases and J lost 0, with 14 bases in between. CDR1 is SGHDT, CDR2 YYEEEE, per germline.

This sequence joins TRBV7-9 and TRBJ2-5; 7 positions agree with TRBD1. V gave up 1 base and J gave up 1 base; unmatched junction bases: 3. CDR1 is SEHNR and CDR2 is FQNEAQ in the germline V gene (reference sequence). The CDR3 is made up of 15 amino acids. The DNA for the CDR3 is TGTGCCAGCAGCTTAGAGGGACAGAGCCAAGAGACCCAGTACTTC. Translating it yields CASSLEGQSQETQYF.

This clone was observed a single time. The chain joins TRBV6-6 to TRBJ1-5; 8 bases fit TRBD1. From germline, CDR1 is MNHNY and CDR2 SVGAGI (reference sequence). V lost 8 bases to trimming and J lost 3 bases; unmatched junction nucleotides: 12. The CDR3 loop spans 16 amino acids. The CDR3 is CASAFGQGLFNQPQHF. Written as DNA, the CDR3 is TGTGCCAGCGCCTTCGGACAGGGCCTTTTCAATCAGCCCCAGCATTTT.

The rearrangement links TRBV4-1 to TRBJ1-5, with 10 bases fitting TRBD1. CDR3 size: 14 residues. The junction had 4 bases not matched to a gene; V was cut back by 4 bases and J by 7 bases. In germline, CDR1 is MGHRA, CDR2 YSYEKL. CDR3 coding DNA: TGCGCCAGCAGCCCCGGACAGGGGGGCCAGCCCCAGCATTTT. Residues: CASSPGQGGQPQHF.

The J gene is TRBJ2-7, the V gene TRBV5-1; 8 bases align to TRBD1. V was clipped by 4 bases and J by 7 bases; unmatched bases: 13. CDR1 and CDR2 (germline): SGHRS, YFSETQ. This CDR3 comprises 15 residues. This CDR3 is CASSTHDRGVGEQYF. The CDR3 DNA reads as TGCGCCAGCAGCACCCACGACAGGGGTGTAGGGGAGCAGTACTTC.